Included here is one T cell receptor (beta chain) sequence, with context. Its antigen is unknown. This record belongs to a study of cytomegalovirus exposure and HLA in healthy donors. Primers included in the PCR were 60 Vbeta and 13 Jbeta primers. Using immunoSEQ multiplex PCR, the repertoire was profiled, and TCRdb retains in-frame clones only, with some absent. The table records around 150,000 clones, 73% of them present only once. Germline CDR1 reads GTSNPN; CDR2 reads SVGIG (reference sequence). J was trimmed by 1 base and V by 7 bases; bases with no gene match: 5. The CDR3 has 13 amino acids. This donor's CMV serostatus went unrecorded. Study-wide results and limits: There were a few CMV-associated chains whose specificity for CMV antigens was confirmed in vitro. A later analysis showed TCR association rates differing by HLA locus, peaking at DRB1 and lowest at HLA-C. Associated with cytomegalovirus, according to the listing, were around 160 TCR beta chains.

The sequence was collected from a human donor in good health. The sample comprised PBMCs. The gene calls are TRBV30 and TRBJ2-5, with 8 bases identical to TRBD2. The CDR3 here is CASEREFQETQYF. CDR3 nucleotides: TGTGCCTCTGAGCGGGAGTTCCAAGAGACCCAGTACTTC.